This entry describes one T cell receptor (beta chain). The antigen is not known. These data come from a study of cytomegalovirus exposure and HLA in healthy donors. Study background: As an earlier analysis found, about 200 million T cells yielded 100 million to 130 million unique TCR beta sequences.

The PCR was carried out with 60 Vbeta primers and 13 Jbeta primers. Libraries were prepared by immunoSEQ multiplex PCR; TCRdb keeps only in-frame clonotypes and omits some of them. The table shows some 150,000 clones, with around 80% occurring only once. General study results and limits: Within the data, a cluster of highly shared sequence variants was likely a sequencing artifact. On later analysis, the bulk of CMV-associated TCR beta chains appeared to be HLA-restricted.

Unrecorded immune exposures were likely, despite nominal health at sampling. Germline lookup yields CDR1 SGHTA and CDR2 FQGTGA. This CDR3 region has 17 residues. J gave up 7 bases and V 1 base, and 12 bases lay outside the gene matches. The sequence came from a female donor in good health and CMV-seronegative. Source material: PBMCs. This chain links TRBV7-3 with TRBJ2-2; 7 bases match TRBD2. The CDR3 sequence: CASSLNPAGDYGGELFF. In DNA form, the CDR3 reads TGTGCCAGCAGCTTAAATCCTGCGGGAGATTATGGCGGGGAGCTGTTTTTT.